The source of this T cell receptor beta chain is a study of T cells in Graves' hyperthyroidism and ophthalmopathy. Points from the study as a whole: The authors' 13 V-J model separated ophthalmopathy from stable hyperthyroidism.

RNA transcripts gave rise to amplified TCR beta CDR3 regions. Carried out on the TCR CDR3, a first-round RT-PCR used the HTBI primer set. MiXCR, applied by TCRdb to the multiplex PCR reads, yields one record per CDR3 protein. This table has 530,000 or so distinct CDR3 sequences, around 45% appearing once. This clonotype has a count of ten or more. Its target is not known. V was trimmed by 4 bases and J by 9 bases, leaving 15 bases between them. The CDR3 is 13 residues long. The V gene's germline CDR1 is LNHDA and CDR2 SQIVND (reference sequence). Specimen: peripheral blood or thyroid tissue (not recorded which). The chain employs TRBV19 and TRBJ1-2; a weak D match, TRBD1 (5 bases). This clonotype was obtained from a woman aged 18-29 years with Graves' hyperthyroidism. The CDR3 region has the DNA TGTGCCAGTAGTAACCGGGACGACACCCGCTACACCTTC. Its protein product is CASSNRDDTRYTF.